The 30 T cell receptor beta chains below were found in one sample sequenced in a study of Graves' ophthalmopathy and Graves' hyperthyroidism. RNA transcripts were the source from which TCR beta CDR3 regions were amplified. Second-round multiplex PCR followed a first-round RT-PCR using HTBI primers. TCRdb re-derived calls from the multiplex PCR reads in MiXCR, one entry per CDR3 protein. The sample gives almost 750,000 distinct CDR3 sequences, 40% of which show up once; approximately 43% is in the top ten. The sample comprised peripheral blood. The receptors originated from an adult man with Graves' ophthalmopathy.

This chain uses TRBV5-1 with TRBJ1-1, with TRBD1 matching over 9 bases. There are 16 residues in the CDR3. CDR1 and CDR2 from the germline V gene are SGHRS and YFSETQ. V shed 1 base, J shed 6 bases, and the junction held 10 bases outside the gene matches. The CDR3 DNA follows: TGCGCCAGCAGCTTGACCAACAGGGGGCAGTGGGCTGAAGCTTTCTTT. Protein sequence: CASSLTNRGQWAEAFF.

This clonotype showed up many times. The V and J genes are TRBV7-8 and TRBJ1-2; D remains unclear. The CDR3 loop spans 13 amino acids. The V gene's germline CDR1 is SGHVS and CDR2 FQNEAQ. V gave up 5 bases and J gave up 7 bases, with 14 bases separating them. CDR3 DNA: TGTGCCAGCAGCCCCTTGGCGGGTAGTGGCTACACCTTC. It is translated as CASSPLAGSGYTF.

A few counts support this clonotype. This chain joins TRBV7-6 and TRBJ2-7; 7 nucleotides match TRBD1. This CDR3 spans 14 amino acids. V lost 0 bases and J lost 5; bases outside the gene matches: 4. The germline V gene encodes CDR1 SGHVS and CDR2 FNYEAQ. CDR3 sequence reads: CASSLATGYHEQYF. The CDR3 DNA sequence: TGTGCCAGCAGCTTAGCGACAGGGTATCACGAGCAGTACTTC.

CDR3: CASSLYLWDSNYGYTF. CDR3 DNA sequence: TGTGCCAGCAGCTTGTATCTCTGGGACAGTAACTATGGCTACACCTTC. The V call is TRBV5-4, the J call TRBJ1-2; 7 bases map to TRBD1. From germline, CDR1 is SGHNT and CDR2 YYREEE (reference sequence). The CDR3 is 16 amino acids. The V and J ends lost 1 base and 1 base, in that order; junction bases with no gene match: 7.

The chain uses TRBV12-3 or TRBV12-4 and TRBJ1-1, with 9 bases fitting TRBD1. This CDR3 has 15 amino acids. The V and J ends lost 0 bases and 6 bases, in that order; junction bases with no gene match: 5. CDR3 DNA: TGTGCCAGCAGTTTAGCCGGGACAGGGTTTCCTGAAGCTTTCTTT. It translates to CASSLAGTGFPEAFF.

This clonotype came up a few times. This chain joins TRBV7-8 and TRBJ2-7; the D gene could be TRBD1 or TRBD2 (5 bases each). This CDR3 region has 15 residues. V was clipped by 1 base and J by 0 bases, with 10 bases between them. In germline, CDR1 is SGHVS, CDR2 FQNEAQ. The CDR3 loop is CASSLDGTDSYEQYF. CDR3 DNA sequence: TGTGCCAGCAGCTTAGACGGGACGGACTCCTACGAGCAGTACTTC. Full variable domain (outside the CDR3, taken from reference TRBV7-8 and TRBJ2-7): GAGVSQSPRYKVAKRGQDVALRCDPISGHVSLFWYQQALGQGPEFLTYFQNEAQLDKSGLPSDRFFAERPEGSVSTLKIQRTQQEDSAVYLCASSLDGTDSYEQYFGPGTRLTVT.

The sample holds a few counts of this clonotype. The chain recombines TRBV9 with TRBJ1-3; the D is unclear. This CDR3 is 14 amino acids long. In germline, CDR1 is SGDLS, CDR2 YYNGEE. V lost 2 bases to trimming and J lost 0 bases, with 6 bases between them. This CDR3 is CASSVQDSGNTIYF. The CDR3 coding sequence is TGTGCCAGCAGCGTCCAAGACTCTGGAAACACCATATATTTT. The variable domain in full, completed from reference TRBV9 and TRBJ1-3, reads DSGVTQTPKHLITATGQRVTLRCSPRSGDLSVYWYQQSLDQGLQFLIQYYNGEERAKGNILERFSAQQFPDLHSELNLSSLELGDSALYFCASSVQDSGNTIYFGEGSWLTVV.

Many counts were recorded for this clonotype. CDR3 bases: TGTGCCACCAGCAGAGGCGGACAGGTGGTGAACACTGAAGCTTTCTTT. Its protein product is CATSRGGQVVNTEAFF. The rearrangement joins TRBV15 to TRBJ1-1; 7 nucleotides match TRBD1. J was trimmed by 0 bases and V by 1 base; bases with no gene match: 5. The length of the CDR3 is 16 residues. Germline CDR1 reads LNHNV; CDR2 reads YYDKDF (reference sequence).

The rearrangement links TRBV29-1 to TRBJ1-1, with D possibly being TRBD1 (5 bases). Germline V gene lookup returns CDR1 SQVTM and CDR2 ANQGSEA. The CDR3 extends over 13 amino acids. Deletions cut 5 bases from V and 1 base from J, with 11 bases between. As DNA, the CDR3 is TGCAGCGTTTGGGGACGCCAGAACACTGAAGCTTTCTTT. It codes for CSVWGRQNTEAFF.

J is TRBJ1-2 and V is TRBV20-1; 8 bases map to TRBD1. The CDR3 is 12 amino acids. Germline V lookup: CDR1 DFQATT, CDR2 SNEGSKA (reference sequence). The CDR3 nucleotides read TGCAGCATGAATAGGGACAGGCGTCGGGGCACCTTC. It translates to CSMNRDRRRGTF.

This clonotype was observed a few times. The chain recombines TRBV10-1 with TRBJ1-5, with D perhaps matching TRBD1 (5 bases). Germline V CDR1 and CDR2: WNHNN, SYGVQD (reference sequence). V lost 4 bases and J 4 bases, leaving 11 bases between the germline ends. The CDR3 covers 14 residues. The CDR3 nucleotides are TGCGCCAGCAGTGGACAGACTGGGAATCAGCCCCAGCATTTT. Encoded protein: CASSGQTGNQPQHF.

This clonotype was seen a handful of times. DNA for the CDR3: TGCAGCGTTGAAGTATGGGGCCTAAAAGGAGATCAAGAGACCCAGTACTTC. Translation gives CSVEVWGLKGDQETQYF. V gene TRBV29-1 combines with J gene TRBJ2-5; D is perhaps TRBD1 (5 bases). Germline V gives CDR1 SQVTM, CDR2 ANQGSEA. V shed 1 base and J shed 2 bases, with 20 bases lying between them. This CDR3 comprises 17 residues.

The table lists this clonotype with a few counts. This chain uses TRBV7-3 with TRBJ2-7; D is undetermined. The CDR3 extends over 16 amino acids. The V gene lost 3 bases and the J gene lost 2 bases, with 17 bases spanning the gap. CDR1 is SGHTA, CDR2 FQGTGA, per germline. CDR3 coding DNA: TGTGCCAGCAGCTTGGTTTCGGGTTTGGGAACCTACGAGCAGTACTTC. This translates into CASSLVSGLGTYEQYF.

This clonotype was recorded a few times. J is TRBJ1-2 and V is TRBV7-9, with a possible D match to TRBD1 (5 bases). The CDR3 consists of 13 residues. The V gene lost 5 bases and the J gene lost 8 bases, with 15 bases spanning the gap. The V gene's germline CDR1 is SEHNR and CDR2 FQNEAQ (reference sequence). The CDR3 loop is CASSQGALTGYTF. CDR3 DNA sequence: TGTGCCAGCAGCCAAGGGGCCTTAACGGGCTACACCTTC. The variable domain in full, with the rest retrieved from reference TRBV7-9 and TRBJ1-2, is DTGVSQNPRHKITKRGQNVTFRCDPISEHNRLYWYRQTLGQGPEFLTYFQNEAQLEKSRLLSDRFSAERPKGSFSTLEIQRTEQGDSAMYLCASSQGALTGYTFGSGTRLTVV.

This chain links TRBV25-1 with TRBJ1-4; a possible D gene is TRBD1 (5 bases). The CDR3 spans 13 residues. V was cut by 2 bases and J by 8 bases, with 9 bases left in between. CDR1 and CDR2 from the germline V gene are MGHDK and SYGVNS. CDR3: CASSEQGREKLFF. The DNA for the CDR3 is TGTGCCAGCAGTGAACAGGGACGCGAAAAACTGTTTTTT.

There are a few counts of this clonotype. Written as DNA, the CDR3 is TGCAGTGCTAGTCGGGGCGACAGGGGGAACACTGAAGCTTTCTTT. It translates to CSASRGDRGNTEAFF. The chain links TRBV20-1 to TRBJ1-1; 8 nucleotides align to TRBD1. J gave up 1 base and V 3 bases, and 7 bases lay outside the gene matches. The CDR3 spans 15 residues. Germline V gene data show CDR1 as DFQATT and CDR2 as SNEGSKA (reference sequence).

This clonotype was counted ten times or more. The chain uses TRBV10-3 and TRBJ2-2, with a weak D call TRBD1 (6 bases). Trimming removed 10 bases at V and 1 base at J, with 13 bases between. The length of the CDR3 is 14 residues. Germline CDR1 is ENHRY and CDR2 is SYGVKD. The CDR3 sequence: CANQDRENTGELFF. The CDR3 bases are TGTGCCAACCAGGACAGAGAGAACACCGGGGAGCTGTTTTTT.

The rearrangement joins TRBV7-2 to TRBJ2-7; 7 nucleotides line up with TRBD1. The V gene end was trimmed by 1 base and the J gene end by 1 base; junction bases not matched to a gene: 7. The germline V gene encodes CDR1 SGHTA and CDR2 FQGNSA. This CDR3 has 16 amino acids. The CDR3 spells CASSLGAGTASYEQYF. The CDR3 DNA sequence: TGTGCCAGCAGCTTAGGTGCTGGGACAGCTTCCTACGAGCAGTACTTC.

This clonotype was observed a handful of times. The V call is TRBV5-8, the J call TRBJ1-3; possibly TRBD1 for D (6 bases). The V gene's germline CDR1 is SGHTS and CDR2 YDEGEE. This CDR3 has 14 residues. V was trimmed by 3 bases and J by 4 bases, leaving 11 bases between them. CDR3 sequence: CASSSWTEGNTIYF. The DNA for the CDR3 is TGTGCCAGCAGCTCGTGGACAGAAGGAAACACCATATATTTT.

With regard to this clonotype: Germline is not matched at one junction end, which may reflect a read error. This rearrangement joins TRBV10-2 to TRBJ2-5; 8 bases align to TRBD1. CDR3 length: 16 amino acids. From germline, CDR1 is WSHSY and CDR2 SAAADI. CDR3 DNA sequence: TGTGCCAGCAGGACCTGGACAGGGAGTGTGCGGGAGACCCAGTACTTC. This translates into CASRTWTGSVRETQYF.

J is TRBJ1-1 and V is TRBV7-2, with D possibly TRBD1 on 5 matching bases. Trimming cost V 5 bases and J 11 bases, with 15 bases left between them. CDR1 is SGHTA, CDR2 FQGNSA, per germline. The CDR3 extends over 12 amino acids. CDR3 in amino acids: CASSPFGGDAFF. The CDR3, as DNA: TGTGCCAGCAGCCCATTCGGGGGGGACGCTTTCTTT.

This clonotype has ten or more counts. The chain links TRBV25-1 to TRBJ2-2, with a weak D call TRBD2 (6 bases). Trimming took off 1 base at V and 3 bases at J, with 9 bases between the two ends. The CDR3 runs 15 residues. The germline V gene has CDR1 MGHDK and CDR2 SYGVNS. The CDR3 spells CASSELRGHTGELFF. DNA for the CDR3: TGTGCCAGCAGTGAATTGCGGGGTCACACCGGGGAGCTGTTTTTT.

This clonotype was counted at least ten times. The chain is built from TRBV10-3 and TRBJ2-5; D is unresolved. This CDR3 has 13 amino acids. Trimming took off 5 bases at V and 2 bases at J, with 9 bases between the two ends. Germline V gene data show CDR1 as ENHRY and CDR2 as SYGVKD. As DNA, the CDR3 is TGTGCCATCAGTACGGGTTTACAAGAGACCCAGTACTTC. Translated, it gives CAISTGLQETQYF.

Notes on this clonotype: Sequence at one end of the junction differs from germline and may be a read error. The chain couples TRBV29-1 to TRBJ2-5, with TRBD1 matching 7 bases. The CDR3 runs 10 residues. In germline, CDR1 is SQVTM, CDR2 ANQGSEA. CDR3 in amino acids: CSVGQGGSFF. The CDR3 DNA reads TGCAGCGTTGGACAGGGTGGGAGCTTCTTC.

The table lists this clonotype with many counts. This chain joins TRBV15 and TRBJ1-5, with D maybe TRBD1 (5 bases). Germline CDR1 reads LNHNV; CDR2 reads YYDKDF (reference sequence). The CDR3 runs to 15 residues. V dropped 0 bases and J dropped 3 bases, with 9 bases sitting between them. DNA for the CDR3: TGTGCCACCAGCAGAGAGAGGGGACCCAATCAGCCCCAGCATTTT. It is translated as CATSRERGPNQPQHF.

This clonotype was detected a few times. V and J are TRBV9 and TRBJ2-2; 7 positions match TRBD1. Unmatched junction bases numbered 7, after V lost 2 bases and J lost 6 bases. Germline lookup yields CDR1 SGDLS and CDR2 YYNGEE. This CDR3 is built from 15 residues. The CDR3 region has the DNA TGTGCCAGCAGCGTTACAGGGGTCGGCGCCGGGGAGCTGTTTTTT. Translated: CASSVTGVGAGELFF.

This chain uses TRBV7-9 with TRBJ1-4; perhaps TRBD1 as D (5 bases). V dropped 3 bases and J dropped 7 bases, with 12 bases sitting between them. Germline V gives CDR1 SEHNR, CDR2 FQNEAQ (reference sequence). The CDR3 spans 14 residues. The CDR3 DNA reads TGTGCCAGCAGCTTTTGGGACGGAGCTGAAAAACTGTTTTTT. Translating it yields CASSFWDGAEKLFF.

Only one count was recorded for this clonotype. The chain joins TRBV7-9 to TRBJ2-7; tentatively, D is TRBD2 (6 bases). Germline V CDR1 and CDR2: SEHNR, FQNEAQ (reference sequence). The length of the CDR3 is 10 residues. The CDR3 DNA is TGTGCCAGCAGCTTGGGGCCGGAGGGGGTC. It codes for CASSLGPEGV.

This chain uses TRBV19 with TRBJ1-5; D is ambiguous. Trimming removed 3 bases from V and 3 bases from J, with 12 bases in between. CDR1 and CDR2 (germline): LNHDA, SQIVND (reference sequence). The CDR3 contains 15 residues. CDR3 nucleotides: TGTGCCAGTAGTATCCTCCCCGGGGACAATCAGCCCCAGCATTTT. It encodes CASSILPGDNQPQHF.

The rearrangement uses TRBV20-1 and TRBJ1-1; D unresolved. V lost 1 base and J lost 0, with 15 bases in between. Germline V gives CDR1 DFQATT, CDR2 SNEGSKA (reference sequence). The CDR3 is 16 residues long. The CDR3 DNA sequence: TGCAGTGCTAGAGGGTCCGGTGGGCAGATGAACACTGAAGCTTTCTTT. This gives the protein CSARGSGGQMNTEAFF.